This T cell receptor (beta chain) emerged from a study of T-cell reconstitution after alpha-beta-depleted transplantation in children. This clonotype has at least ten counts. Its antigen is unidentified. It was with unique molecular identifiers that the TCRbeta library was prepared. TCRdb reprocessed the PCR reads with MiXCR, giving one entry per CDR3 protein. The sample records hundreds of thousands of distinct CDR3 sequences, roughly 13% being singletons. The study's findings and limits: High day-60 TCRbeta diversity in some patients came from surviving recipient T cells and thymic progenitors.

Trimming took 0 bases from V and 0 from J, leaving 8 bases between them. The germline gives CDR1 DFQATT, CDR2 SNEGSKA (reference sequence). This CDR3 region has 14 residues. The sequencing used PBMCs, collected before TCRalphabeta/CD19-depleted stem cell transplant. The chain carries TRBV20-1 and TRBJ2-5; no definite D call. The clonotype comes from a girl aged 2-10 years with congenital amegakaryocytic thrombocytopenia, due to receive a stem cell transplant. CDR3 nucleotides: TGCAGTGCTAGAGATAAGTGGTACCAAGAGACCCAGTACTTC. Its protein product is CSARDKWYQETQYF.